This T cell receptor (beta chain) is from a study of cytomegalovirus exposure and HLA in healthy donors. The study, taken as a whole, reports: Compared with the roughly 700-donor mean, an Asian-associated ancestry cluster reportedly had fewer N-insertions, according to a later analysis.

PCR primers comprised 60 Vbeta and 13 Jbeta primers. The repertoire was sequenced with immunoSEQ multiplex PCR; TCRdb's copy has only in-frame clones and lacks some. The data show roughly 120,000 clones, with more than 60% seen just once and around 4.2% held by the top ten. The CDR3 runs to 15 residues. Germline assignment: CDR1 MNHNS and CDR2 SASEGT. Trimming pared 1 base from V and 0 bases from J, leaving 9 bases between. Worth noting for this clone: Its matching antigen is unknown.

Material for sequencing was PBMCs. This sequence joins TRBV6-1 and TRBJ1-1, with D perhaps TRBD1 (5 bases). The sequence came from a woman between 40 and 50 years old in good health and CMV-seronegative. The CDR3 region is CASSEGQLMNTEAFF. The CDR3 nucleotides are TGTGCCAGCAGTGAAGGACAGCTTATGAACACTGAAGCTTTCTTT.